This T cell receptor beta chain was retrieved from a study of Ad26.COV2.S vaccination and SARS-CoV-2 variants. The treatment here: about 20 received Ad26.COV2.S at low or high dose, single or two shots; five or six received placebo; per-sample allocation not given. Day 63 after the first injection of vaccine or placebo was the sampling time. Measured with immunoSEQ multiplex PCR; TCRdb has only the in-frame clones, and not every one. The table shows 350,000 to 450,000 clones, with around 89% occurring only once. The CDR3 is 14 amino acids. V was pared by 5 bases and J by 8 bases, with 7 bases of the junction left unmatched. Germline V gene sequence: CDR1 LNHDA, CDR2 SQIVND (reference sequence).

The starting material was peripheral blood, obtained in a trial of Ad26.COV2.S vaccine versus placebo. This TCR derives from a person between 18 and 65 years old who received the Ad26.COV2.S COVID-19 vaccine or a placebo. The chain uses TRBV19 and TRBJ2-1, with TRBD2 matching over 9 bases. For the CDR3, the DNA is TGTGCCAGTAGTCAGGCGGGAGGGCCCGATGAGCAGTTCTTC. This gives the protein CASSQAGGPDEQFF.